Listed here are 27 T cell receptor beta chains from one sample, sequenced in a study of blood T cells in healthy people across ages (dated by TCRdb to about 2015). To prepare the library, 5' RACE was applied. Sequencing relied on an Illumina HiSeq 2500. A second PCR of roughly 7 to 12 cycles was run with a J-beta primer mix and a sample-barcoded 5' primer. TCRdb applied fastp at Q25 and MiXCR to the public reads, then kept only in-frame beta chains. One record per CDR3 amino acid sequence lists the most common genes and DNA. Here the sample has roughly 800,000 distinct CDR3 sequences; around 25% occur a single time. The ten largest account for over 2.5% of the sample. A further study also used this sample, focusing on T cells of mothers and their children.

The material sequenced was blood. The source is a boy aged 10-17 years in good health.

There are many counts of this clonotype. This chain links TRBV7-9 with TRBJ2-1, with TRBD2 matching over 10 bases. From germline, CDR1 is SEHNR and CDR2 FQNEAQ (reference sequence). CDR3 length: 15 residues. The V segment lost 5 bases and the J segment 2 bases; nucleotides outside the gene matches: 3. The CDR3 sequence is CASSISGGAYNEQFF. The DNA for the CDR3 is TGTGCCAGCAGCATCAGCGGGGGGGCCTACAATGAGCAGTTCTTC. The whole variable domain, filled in from reference TRBV7-9 and TRBJ2-1, reads DTGVSQNPRHKITKRGQNVTFRCDPISEHNRLYWYRQTLGQGPEFLTYFQNEAQLEKSRLLSDRFSAERPKGSFSTLEIQRTEQGDSAMYLCASSISGGAYNEQFFGPGTRLTVL.

V is TRBV7-9 and J is TRBJ1-4; D perhaps matches TRBD1 (6 bases). CDR1 is SEHNR and CDR2 is FQNEAQ in the germline V gene (reference sequence). V was trimmed by 3 bases and J by 7 bases, leaving 18 bases between them. This CDR3 is built from 16 residues. CDR3 nucleotide sequence: TGTGCCAGCAGCTTTGGGGGAACAGGGAAGGGTGAAAAACTGTTTTTT. It is translated as CASSFGGTGKGEKLFF. Variable domain in full (rest from reference TRBV7-9 and TRBJ1-4): DTGVSQNPRHKITKRGQNVTFRCDPISEHNRLYWYRQTLGQGPEFLTYFQNEAQLEKSRLLSDRFSAERPKGSFSTLEIQRTEQGDSAMYLCASSFGGTGKGEKLFFGSGTQLSVL.

The genes are TRBV5-1 and TRBJ2-2; a weak D match, TRBD1 (5 bases). The CDR3 is made up of 15 amino acids. Germline V CDR1 and CDR2: SGHRS, YFSETQ. Trimming left V 2 bases short and J 0 bases short, with 8 bases between. The CDR3 sequence is CASSLGATNTGELFF. DNA of the CDR3: TGCGCCAGCAGCTTAGGGGCAACGAACACCGGGGAGCTGTTTTTT.

This clonotype was seen a handful of times. J is TRBJ2-5 and V is TRBV20-1; D gene unclear. V was shortened by 6 bases and J by 5 bases, with 10 bases between the two germline ends. The germline gives CDR1 DFQATT, CDR2 SNEGSKA (reference sequence). The CDR3 extends over 11 amino acids. CDR3: CSAGYLETQYF. In DNA, the CDR3 is TGCAGTGCGGGGTACCTTGAGACCCAGTACTTC.

The J gene is TRBJ1-4, the V gene TRBV20-1; no clear D. Trimming cost V 0 bases and J 4 bases, with 9 bases left between them. The CDR3 sequence is 14 residues long. Germline V gives CDR1 DFQATT, CDR2 SNEGSKA (reference sequence). Here the CDR3 DNA reads TGCAGTGCTAGAGATCGAAGCAATAATGAAAAACTGTTTTTT. Translated, it gives CSARDRSNNEKLFF.

In its sample, this clonotype was seen a few times. The DNA of the CDR3 is TGCGCCAGCAGCCAAGAGAGGCAGGGTTGGTACGAGCAGTACTTC. Its translation is CASSQERQGWYEQYF. The rearrangement links TRBV4-1 to TRBJ2-7; D is possibly TRBD1 (5 bases). The germline V gene encodes CDR1 MGHRA and CDR2 YSYEKL. V lost 0 bases and J 4 bases, leaving 13 bases between the germline ends. CDR3 length equals 15 residues.

The rearrangement joins TRBV20-1 to TRBJ2-3, with TRBD2 matching over 10 bases. CDR1 is DFQATT and CDR2 is SNEGSKA in the germline V gene (reference sequence). This CDR3 spans 14 amino acids. J gave up 2 bases and V 6 bases, and 5 bases lay outside the gene matches. CDR3 nucleotides: TGCAGTGCGGAGGGACTAGCGAACACAGATACGCAGTATTTT. Amino acid sequence: CSAEGLANTDTQYF.

This clonotype was picked up a small number of times. The chain couples TRBV12-3 or TRBV12-4 to TRBJ2-5; D may be TRBD1 (5 bases). CDR3 length: 13 residues. Between the trimmed V and J ends, which lost 4 bases and 4 bases, there was a span of 10 bases. As DNA, the CDR3 is TGTGCCAGCAGTTCGAAGGGGCCAGAGACCCAGTACTTC. Translated: CASSSKGPETQYF.

This clonotype was recorded at least ten times. The chain uses TRBV7-2 and TRBJ2-5; D may be TRBD2 (6 bases). The germline V gene encodes CDR1 SGHTA and CDR2 FQGNSA. This CDR3 comprises 14 residues. V was clipped by 4 bases and J by 1 base, with 10 bases between them. This chain's CDR3 is CASSSLSGQETQYF. The CDR3 DNA is TGTGCCAGCAGCTCCCTTAGCGGCCAAGAGACCCAGTACTTC.

This clonotype occurred a few times. The V call is TRBV2, the J call TRBJ2-5; D not resolved. This CDR3 comprises 13 residues. V dropped 4 bases and J dropped 3 bases, with 9 bases sitting between them. CDR1 and CDR2 from the germline V gene are SNHLY and FYNNEI. The CDR3 reads CASSGYSEETQYF. DNA for the CDR3: TGTGCCAGCAGTGGGTACAGTGAAGAGACCCAGTACTTC.

This clonotype appeared once. CDR3 sequence reads: CASSQVGTAEAFF. The CDR3 region has the DNA TGTGCCAGCAGCCAAGTCGGGACAGCTGAAGCTTTCTTT. This chain links TRBV14 with TRBJ1-1; 7 positions match TRBD1. Germline CDR1 and CDR2: SGHDN and FVKESK. The CDR3 extends over 13 amino acids. The trim removed 1 base at V and 6 bases at J, leaving 2 bases unmatched.

V is TRBV12-3 or TRBV12-4 and J is TRBJ1-6, with D perhaps TRBD1 (5 bases). The CDR3 has 13 residues. V lost 8 bases, J lost 7 bases, and 12 bases lay in between. Here the CDR3 reads CASLQGPNSPLHF. For the CDR3, the DNA is TGTGCCAGCCTGCAGGGTCCAAATTCACCCCTCCACTTT.

This clonotype was counted a few times. The germline gene is not matched at one end of the junction; a read error may be the cause. This chain uses TRBV7-7 with TRBJ2-2; D gene unclear. Per germline, CDR1 SSHAT and CDR2 FNYEAQ (reference sequence). The CDR3 is 14 residues long. The DNA of the CDR3 is TGTGCTAGCAGCTTTCAGCAGAACACCGGGGAGCTGTTTTTT. This sequence encodes CASSFQQNTGELFF.

This clonotype has more than one count but fewer than ten. The chain uses TRBV6-6 and TRBJ2-5; D not resolved. The length of the CDR3 is 14 residues. Trimming removed 11 bases at V and 5 bases at J, with 21 bases between. Per germline, CDR1 MNHNY and CDR2 SVGAGI (reference sequence). CDR3 bases: TGTGCCTCGGATGAGAAAGGCTACGGCGAGACCCAGTACTTC. This gives the protein CASDEKGYGETQYF.

This clonotype was seen only a few times. This sequence joins TRBV6-5 and TRBJ2-5; weak D call: TRBD2 (5 bases). Trimming cost V 6 bases and J 4 bases, with 18 bases left between them. There are 15 residues in the CDR3. CDR1 and CDR2 from the germline V gene are MNHEY and SVGAGI. The CDR3 region is CASSPRGKRRETQYF. The CDR3 DNA is TGTGCCAGCAGCCCCCGTGGGAAGCGGAGAGAGACCCAGTACTTC.

The gene calls are TRBV7-9 and TRBJ2-1; 7 bases match TRBD2. V trimming: 6 bases; J trimming: 2 bases; junction bases outside the gene matches: 10. CDR3 length: 16 amino acids. Per germline, CDR1 SEHNR and CDR2 FQNEAQ (reference sequence). CDR3 coding DNA: TGTGCCAGCAGTTCCTGGGGAGGGCCAACCTACAATGAGCAGTTCTTC. It encodes CASSSWGGPTYNEQFF.

There are a few counts of this clonotype. Germline and junction disagree at one end, which may indicate a read error. This chain connects TRBV7-7 to TRBJ2-2, with TRBD1 matching 9 bases. This CDR3 has 17 residues. The germline gives CDR1 SSHAT, CDR2 FNYEAQ (reference sequence). CDR3 residues: CASSQGTGRTNTGELFF. CDR3 coding DNA: TGTGCTAGCAGCCAGGGGACAGGGAGGACGAACACCGGGGAGCTGTTTTTT. Combining the CDR3 with reference TRBV7-7 and TRBJ2-2 gives the whole variable domain GAGVSQSPRYKVTKRGQDVTLRCDPISSHATLYWYQQALGQGPEFLTYFNYEAQPDKSGLPSDRFSAERPEGSISTLTIQRTEQRDSAMYRCASSQGTGRTNTGELFFGEGSRLTVL.

This clonotype turned up a few times. This chain links TRBV7-9 with TRBJ2-5, with a tentative D call TRBD2 (5 bases). The J call may not be correct, given that the DNA end is closer to TRBJ2-7. Germline CDR1 reads SEHNR; CDR2 reads FQNEAQ (reference sequence). There are 15 residues in the CDR3. The CDR3 DNA is TGTGCCAGCAGCCAAGCCGGGGAGAGAACCTACGAGCAGTACTTC. Its translation is CASSQAGERTYEQYF.

In this sample, this clonotype turned up many times. This chain uses TRBV3-1 with TRBJ1-4; 8 bases match TRBD1. This CDR3 region has 15 residues. Losses at the gene ends were 3 bases for V and 5 bases for J; bases not matched to a gene: 5. CDR1 is LGHDT and CDR2 is YNNKEL in the germline V gene (reference sequence). The CDR3 region is CASSQWDRKNEKLFF. The CDR3 bases are TGTGCCAGCAGCCAGTGGGACAGGAAAAATGAAAAACTGTTTTTT.

This rearrangement joins TRBV4-2 to TRBJ2-1, with 7 bases lining up with TRBD2. Germline loops: CDR1 LGHNA, CDR2 YNFKEQ. V lost 1 base, J lost 4 bases, and 7 bases stayed unmatched. The CDR3 length is 16 residues. CDR3 coding DNA: TGTGCCAGCAGCCAAGTTTCAAGCGGGGTGTACAATGAGCAGTTCTTC. This gives the protein CASSQVSSGVYNEQFF.

This clonotype came up a few times. The CDR3 sequence is CASSFQGGYEQYF. In DNA form, the CDR3 reads TGTGCCAGCAGTTTTCAGGGAGGGTACGAGCAGTACTTC. V gene TRBV27 combines with J gene TRBJ2-7, with 7 bases matching TRBD2. The CDR3 consists of 13 residues. V trimming: 3 bases; J trimming: 4 bases; junction bases outside the gene matches: 3. CDR1 and CDR2 (germline): MNHEY, SMNVEV (reference sequence).

The chain combines TRBV5-1 with TRBJ2-5, with D perhaps matching TRBD1 or TRBD2 (6 bases each). CDR1 and CDR2 from the germline V gene are SGHRS and YFSETQ. Trimming cost V 4 bases and J 5 bases, with 18 bases left between them. The CDR3 has 15 residues. CDR3 bases: TGCGCCAGCAGCCTGGCGGGGACATCCAGGGAGACCCAGTACTTC. It translates to CASSLAGTSRETQYF.

This clonotype is a singleton in its sample. The chain is built from TRBV7-9 and TRBJ1-2; D not certain. V dropped 0 bases and J dropped 4 bases, with 12 bases sitting between them. Germline V lookup: CDR1 SEHNR, CDR2 FQNEAQ (reference sequence). The CDR3 runs to 15 residues. CDR3: CASSLALMGGYGYTF. CDR3 in DNA: TGTGCCAGCAGCTTAGCGCTAATGGGTGGCTATGGCTACACCTTC.

This clonotype was picked up a small number of times. The rearrangement uses TRBV6-5 and TRBJ1-1, with D hard to call. V lost 0 bases to trimming and J lost 1 base, with 12 bases between them. The germline gives CDR1 MNHEY, CDR2 SVGAGI. This CDR3 has 16 amino acids. CDR3 sequence: CASSYSTLGGNTEAFF. CDR3 DNA: TGTGCCAGCAGTTACTCCACCCTCGGAGGGAACACTGAAGCTTTCTTT.

This clonotype was counted a single time. CDR3 amino acids: CSAVHPGQPYEQYF. CDR3 nucleotides: TGCAGTGCGGTCCACCCGGGACAGCCTTACGAGCAGTACTTC. The chain uses TRBV20-1 and TRBJ2-7; 7 bases line up with TRBD1. Trimming took 6 bases from V and 4 from J; bases not matched to a gene: 12. CDR3 length equals 14 residues. Germline V gives CDR1 DFQATT, CDR2 SNEGSKA (reference sequence).

In its sample, this clonotype was seen a few times. The chain has TRBV5-1 and TRBJ2-3; D is unresolved. V lost 0 bases and J 0 bases, leaving 11 bases between the germline ends. The CDR3 covers 16 residues. CDR1 is SGHRS and CDR2 is YFSETQ in the germline V gene. DNA of the CDR3: TGCGCCAGCAGCTTGGCCCTGCAAGCCAGCACAGATACGCAGTATTTT. Protein product: CASSLALQASTDTQYF. The whole variable domain, remainder taken from reference TRBV5-1 and TRBJ2-3, is KAGVTQTPRYLIKTRGQQVTLSCSPISGHRSVSWYQQTPGQGLQFLFEYFSETQRNKGNFPGRFSGRQFSNSRSEMNVSTLELGDSALYLCASSLALQASTDTQYFGPGTRLTVL.

The chain uses TRBV14 and TRBJ1-4; no clear D. Looked up from germline, CDR1 is SGHDN and CDR2 is FVKESK. The CDR3 is 14 residues long. The V and J ends lost 4 bases and 6 bases respectively, with 12 bases between them. CDR3 residues: CASSRRERHEKLFF. DNA for the CDR3: TGTGCCAGCAGCCGCCGGGAGAGACATGAAAAACTGTTTTTT.